This T cell receptor beta chain emerged from a study of blood T cell repertoires in COVID-19 (dated by TCRdb to 2020 to 2022). Study-wide context: Samples covering the acute and convalescent phases of COVID-19 were provided by collaborators in the United States, Italy and Spain. The material from the prospective study consisted of cDNA or gDNA derived from T cells, B-cell-depleted T cells, or PBMCs. The dataset comprised deeply sampled blood TCRbeta repertoires from subjects exposed to, actively infected with, or recovered from COVID-19. The repertoires were released in a freely available public database intended as a resource for research on the immune response to SARS-CoV-2. The samples were drawn from the first 160 participants of the ongoing ImmuneRACE study and from some 1,300 subjects provided by 6 global collaborators. The sample metadata nearly always contained a de-identified subject ID, COVID-19 status, age in years and sex. Where available, HLA class I and class II types were taken from metadata supplied by the sample provider and were not determined by assay-based typing. Overall study outcomes, separate from this receptor: How much clinical and demographic metadata was included differed by source and by participant, and the metadata was provided uncurated.

CDR1 and CDR2 are read off the germline V gene as SNHLY and FYNNEI. Trimmed from V: 6 bases; trimmed from J: 5 bases; junction bases lacking a gene match: 5. From the cysteine through the phenylalanine, the CDR3 covers 15 amino acids. This entry keeps only the CDR3 DNA: 45 bases, framed from base 1. Of note for this clone: It has no known antigen specificity. No base qualities exist here, and no much larger clone lies one base off it.

Each collaborating institution followed its own protocols to collect whole blood in K2EDTA tubes. For TCRbeta analysis, collaborators shipped samples as frozen whole blood, isolated PBMCs, or DNA extracted from either of those sample types. TCRbeta CDR3 regions were amplified from genomic DNA using the immunoSEQ Assay, a bias-controlled multiplex PCR. The study's own analysis went as follows. Nucleated cell counts per sample were estimated from amplification of reference gene primers within the assay. Sequence reads were collapsed and filtered to measure the absolute abundance of every unique TCRbeta CDR3 rearrangement. For each sample, productive Simpson clonality was calculated by taking the square root of Simpson's diversity index across productive rearrangements. In its TCRdb copy, this immuneACCESS table keeps in-frame sequences only and misses some clones. Where compared with another copy, unresolved V genes explain less than half of these, and the others have no known cause. From that table come the V and J calls and clone size; the DNA was used to work out D and trimming. A total of over 25,000 clones appear in this sample, more than 90% of them only once. The ten largest account for about 8% of the sample.

Sequencing used peripheral blood. The receptor chain draws on TRBV2 and TRBJ2-1; the central 12 bases match TRBD2. This receptor was identified in a man in his 70s with active or convalescent COVID-19. The CDR3 is CASRARTSGDNEQFF. The DNA sequence reads TGTGCCAGCAGGGCCCGGACTAGCGGGGACAATGAGCAGTTCTTC.